This TCR beta chain is from a study of sequential checkpoint blockade in melanoma. Looking at the study overall: First-line arms were nivolumab then ipilimumab, or the reverse, randomized 1:1. Both treatment sequences were followed by maintenance nivolumab.

CDR3 size: 13 residues. The V gene's germline CDR1 is MNHEY and CDR2 SMNVEV (reference sequence). Treatment reported: randomized to nivolumab then ipilimumab (arm A) or the reverse (arm B). Sorted cells were live CD3+CD8+, lacking CD19 and CD56, from PBMCs. Generated by immunoSEQ multiplex PCR, the TCRdb table keeps only in-frame clones and is missing some. There are fewer than 45,000 clones in the sample; roughly 85% occur only once, and around 12% lies in the top ten. The TCR originated in a human donor with melanoma. The chain is built from TRBV27 and TRBJ2-5; TRBD1 matches at 7 bases. The assigned J gene may be wrong: the sequence end matches TRBJ2-7 better. Sequencing used CD8+ T cells sorted from blood (inferred from file names), obtained from a patient given nivolumab and ipilimumab in sequence. The CDR3 protein is CASSPGDSYEQYF. As DNA, the CDR3 is TGTGCCAGCAGTCCCGGGGACAGCTACGAGCAGTACTTC.